The 13 T cell receptor beta chains given below trace back to one sample, sequenced in a study of response to subunit inactivated influenza vaccine. MiXCR was run by TCRdb on the RT-PCR reads, yielding one entry per CDR3 protein. The table includes some 520,000 distinct CDR3 sequences, approximately 17% detected once. The input for sequencing was CD4+ T cells sorted from PBMCs, taken less than 25 months after vaccination. The receptor set was obtained from a man between 50 and 69 years old who received an inactivated influenza vaccine.

The chain carries TRBV3-1 and TRBJ2-2, with a weak D call TRBD2 (5 bases). Germline CDR1 and CDR2: LGHDT and YNNKEL (reference sequence). Trimming removed 1 base from V and 0 bases from J, with 6 bases in between. The CDR3 is 15 amino acids. The CDR3 here is CASSQGRANTGELFF. CDR3 nucleotide sequence: TGTGCCAGCAGCCAAGGGCGGGCGAACACCGGGGAGCTGTTTTTT.

V gene TRBV24-1 combines with J gene TRBJ2-5; D not resolved. This CDR3 has 13 amino acids. The V and J ends lost 4 bases and 7 bases respectively, with 12 bases between them. Germline CDR1 KGHDR, CDR2 SFDVKD. The CDR3 coding sequence is TGTGCCACCAGTGAAACCCTAAAAGGGACCCAGTACTTC. Amino acids: CATSETLKGTQYF.

This clonotype has just a few counts. The rearrangement joins TRBV6-1 to TRBJ2-1, with TRBD2 matching over 8 bases. The CDR3 runs to 15 residues. CDR1 is MNHNS, CDR2 SASEGT, per germline. V shed 7 bases and J 2 bases; nucleotides not matched to a gene: 7. The CDR3 sequence is CASTLEAGAYNEQFF. The CDR3 region has the DNA TGTGCCAGCACCTTAGAAGCGGGAGCCTACAATGAGCAGTTCTTC.

This clonotype was seen only a few times. This chain connects TRBV7-9 to TRBJ2-7; 10 bases align to TRBD1. In germline, CDR1 is SEHNR, CDR2 FQNEAQ (reference sequence). This CDR3 has 16 residues. V shed 2 bases and J 5 bases; nucleotides not matched to a gene: 9. The CDR3 spells CASSLHLGQGNHEQYF. DNA for the CDR3: TGTGCCAGCAGCTTACATCTGGGACAGGGGAACCACGAGCAGTACTTC.

This clonotype was seen more than once but under ten times. The J gene is TRBJ2-7, the V gene TRBV6-2 or TRBV6-3; D remains ambiguous. Per the germline V gene, CDR1 is MNHEY and CDR2 is SVGEGT. There are 17 residues in the CDR3. V dropped 6 bases and J dropped 8 bases, with 29 bases sitting between them. As DNA, the CDR3 is TGTGCCAGCAGAAACCCGGGCACCCTGCTAAACGCGTTGCAGCAGTACTTC. Translation: CASRNPGTLLNALQQYF.

The chain employs TRBV5-6 and TRBJ2-1, with TRBD1 matching 10 bases. The CDR3 consists of 17 residues. The germline gives CDR1 SGHDT, CDR2 YYEEEE. J gave up 3 bases and V 1 base, and 7 bases lay outside the gene matches. DNA of the CDR3: TGTGCCAGCAGCTTGATAGCTGGGGACAGGGGCTACAATGAGCAGTTCTTC. Translating gives CASSLIAGDRGYNEQFF.

This chain connects TRBV7-9 to TRBJ2-1; D is unclear. This CDR3 is 14 amino acids long. Germline loops: CDR1 SEHNR, CDR2 FQNEAQ (reference sequence). Trimming shortened V by 1 base and J by 6 bases, and 10 bases separated the two germline ends. The CDR3 loop is CASSLDGNSNEQFF. CDR3 coding DNA: TGTGCCAGCAGCTTAGATGGGAACTCCAATGAGCAGTTCTTC.

The V call is TRBV15, the J call TRBJ2-1, with D tentatively TRBD2 (5 bases). Germline CDR1 reads LNHNV; CDR2 reads YYDKDF (reference sequence). The CDR3 runs 13 residues. V was trimmed by 8 bases and J by 6 bases, leaving 14 bases between them. This chain's CDR3 is CATGLTLGNEQFF. CDR3 DNA sequence: TGTGCCACCGGACTGACCCTGGGCAATGAGCAGTTCTTC.

The CDR3 sequence: CASSRGGRPASTDTQYF. The DNA of the CDR3 is TGTGCCAGCAGCAGAGGCGGGAGACCCGCTAGCACAGATACGCAGTATTTT. V gene TRBV9 combines with J gene TRBJ2-3, with 7 bases fitting TRBD2. The CDR3 runs 17 residues. J was trimmed by 0 bases and V by 4 bases; bases with no gene match: 11. Germline loops: CDR1 SGDLS, CDR2 YYNGEE. The whole variable domain, remainder taken from reference TRBV9 and TRBJ2-3, is DSGVTQTPKHLITATGQRVTLRCSPRSGDLSVYWYQQSLDQGLQFLIQYYNGEERAKGNILERFSAQQFPDLHSELNLSSLELGDSALYFCASSRGGRPASTDTQYFGPGTRLTVL.

The sample holds a few counts of this clonotype. The CDR3 DNA sequence: TGTGCCAGCAGCCCTCCGACAGGGAGTGAGCAGTTCTTC. Translated, it gives CASSPPTGSEQFF. The V gene is TRBV6-2 or TRBV6-3, the J gene TRBJ2-1; 7 bases fit TRBD1. The CDR3 is 13 residues long. After removal of 6 bases from V and 9 bases from J, the junction contained 8 bases not matched to a gene. Germline values: CDR1 MNHEY, CDR2 SVGEGT.

The V call is TRBV29-1, the J call TRBJ2-1; tentatively, D is TRBD1 or TRBD2 (6 bases each). Trimming stripped 7 bases from V and 16 bases from J, with 14 bases between. Germline CDR1 and CDR2: SQVTM and ANQGSEA. The CDR3 sequence is 9 residues long. In nucleotides, the CDR3 is TGCAGCGCGCGCGGGACACAATTCTTC. Its translation is CSARGTQFF.

This clonotype was recorded a few times. This chain joins TRBV12-3 or TRBV12-4 and TRBJ2-1, with 7 bases lining up with TRBD2. The V segment lost 4 bases and the J segment 7 bases; nucleotides outside the gene matches: 4. The CDR3 has 13 residues. The DNA of the CDR3 is TGTGCCAGCAGTTACGCGGGAGTGAATGAGCAGTTCTTC. Its protein is CASSYAGVNEQFF.

J is TRBJ2-1 and V is TRBV9, with D possibly matching TRBD2 (7 bases). The CDR3 loop spans 13 amino acids. Germline CDR1 is SGDLS and CDR2 is YYNGEE. Between the trimmed V and J ends, which lost 0 bases and 13 bases, there was a span of 14 bases. The CDR3 nucleotides read TGTGCCAGCAGCGTAGAACACGGGGGGCCCCAGTTCTTC. Translating gives CASSVEHGGPQFF.